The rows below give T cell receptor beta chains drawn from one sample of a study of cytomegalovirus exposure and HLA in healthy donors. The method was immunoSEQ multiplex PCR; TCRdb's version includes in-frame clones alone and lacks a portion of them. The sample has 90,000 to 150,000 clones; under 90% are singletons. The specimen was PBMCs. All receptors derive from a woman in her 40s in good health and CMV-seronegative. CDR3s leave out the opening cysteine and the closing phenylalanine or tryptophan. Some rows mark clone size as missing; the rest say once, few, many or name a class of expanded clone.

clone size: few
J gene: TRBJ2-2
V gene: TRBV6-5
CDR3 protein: ASKGGGTGELF

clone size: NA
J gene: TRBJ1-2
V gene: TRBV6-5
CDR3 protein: ASRNLREGGGYT

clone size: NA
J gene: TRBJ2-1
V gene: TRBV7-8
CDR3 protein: ASSLGFAGGDNEQF

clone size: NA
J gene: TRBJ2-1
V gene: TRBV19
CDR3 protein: ASSRGSVAYNEQF

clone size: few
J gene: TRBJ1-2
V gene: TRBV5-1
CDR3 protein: ASSSLTGDYGYT

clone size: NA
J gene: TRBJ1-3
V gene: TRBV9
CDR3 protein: ASSAHPTVEGNTIY

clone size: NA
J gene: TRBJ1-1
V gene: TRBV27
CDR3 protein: ASSIGQGGNTEAF

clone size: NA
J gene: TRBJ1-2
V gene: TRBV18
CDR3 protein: ASSPPSTTGVGYT

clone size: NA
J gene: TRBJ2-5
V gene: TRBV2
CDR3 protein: ASGERGPETQY

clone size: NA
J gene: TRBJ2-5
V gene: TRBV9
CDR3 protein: ASTRGGLAGGKETQY

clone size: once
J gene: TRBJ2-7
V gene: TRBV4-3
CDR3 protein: ASSQGSSGSYEQY

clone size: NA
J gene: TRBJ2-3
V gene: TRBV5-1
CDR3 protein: ASSLAISPDTQY

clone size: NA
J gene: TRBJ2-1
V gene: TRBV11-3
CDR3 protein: ASSLVRGAFVDEQF

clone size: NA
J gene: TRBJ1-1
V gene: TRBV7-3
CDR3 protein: ASSLAGGRITEAF

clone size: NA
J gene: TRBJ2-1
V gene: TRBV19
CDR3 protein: ASSIDQGASGRRIEQF

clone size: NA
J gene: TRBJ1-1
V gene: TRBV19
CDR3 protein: ASSISLQLPLFGGRGTEAF

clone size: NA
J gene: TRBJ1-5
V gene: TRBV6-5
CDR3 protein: ASRRQIDQPQH

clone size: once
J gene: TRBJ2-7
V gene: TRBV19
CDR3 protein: ASARQGNSYEQY

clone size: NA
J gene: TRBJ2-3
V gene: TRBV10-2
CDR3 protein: ASSAGTQY

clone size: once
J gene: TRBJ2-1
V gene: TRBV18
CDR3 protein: ASSPDSYNEQF

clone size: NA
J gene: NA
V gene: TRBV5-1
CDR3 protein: ASSSGLTSYEQY

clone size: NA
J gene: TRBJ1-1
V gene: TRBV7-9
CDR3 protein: ASSLGQGFAEAF

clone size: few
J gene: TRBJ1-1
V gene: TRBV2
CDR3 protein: ARSDTEAF

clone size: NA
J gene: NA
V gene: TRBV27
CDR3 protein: ASSPGTGGYEQY

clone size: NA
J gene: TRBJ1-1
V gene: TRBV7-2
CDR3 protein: ASSLGPGDTEAF

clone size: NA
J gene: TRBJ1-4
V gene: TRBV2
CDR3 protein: ASCGGEANEKLF

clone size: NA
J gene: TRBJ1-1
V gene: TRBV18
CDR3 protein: ASSSLGGTEAF